This entry is about one TCR beta chain. What it recognizes is unknown. The data are from a study of OX40 agonist ivuxolimab in advanced cancers. Broader study findings: Still undetermined is the antigen specificity of the expanded peripheral T cells. With doses of 0.1 to 3.0 mg/kg, CD4+ and CD8+ blood T cells had undergone clonal expansion by week 6. Several nonresponders also turned out to have low normalized T-cell clonal expansion.

Using immunoSEQ multiplex PCR, the repertoire was profiled, and TCRdb retains in-frame clones only, with some absent. The sample lists some 98,000 clones, around 90% occurring once. Drawing of blood for sampling happened at baseline, at cycle 4 day 1, and at cycle 7 day 1. Sequencing used CD4+ or CD8+ T cells sorted from blood, obtained in a trial of the OX40 agonist ivuxolimab. The clonotype was recovered from an adult with an advanced solid tumor such as melanoma, head and neck, liver or kidney cancer.

The CDR3 loop reads CASSHGQSYEQYF. CDR3 nucleotides: TGTGCCAGCAGCCACGGACAGTCCTACGAGCAGTACTTC. The genes are TRBV6-1 and TRBJ2-7; weak D call: TRBD1 (6 bases). The germline V and J ends were trimmed by 6 bases and 1 base, with 10 bases remaining between them. Germline-derived CDR1 and CDR2 are MNHNS and SASEGT. CDR3 size: 13 residues.